The 3 T cell receptor beta chains below come from one sample, sequenced in a study of identical twins. TCRdb passed the 5' RACE reads through MiXCR, listing each CDR3 protein once. The table shows nearly 900,000 distinct CDR3 sequences, with 9% to 15% occurring only once. The same specimen was also included in a second study, on yellow fever vaccine responses in identical twins.

The sample consisted of PBMCs. The source of these receptors is a woman aged 18-29 years in good health.

The chain has TRBV15 and TRBJ2-1, with 8 nucleotides matching TRBD2. V trimming: 3 bases; J trimming: 0 bases; junction bases outside the gene matches: 4. In germline, CDR1 is LNHNV, CDR2 YYDKDF (reference sequence). This CDR3 has 16 amino acids. This CDR3 is CATSSYSGNSYNEQFF. The CDR3 coding sequence is TGTGCCACCAGCAGTTATAGCGGGAACTCCTACAATGAGCAGTTCTTC.

This clonotype came up a few times. V and J are TRBV12-3 or TRBV12-4 and TRBJ1-2, with a tentative D call TRBD1 (6 bases). This CDR3 has 13 amino acids. V dropped 6 bases and J dropped 5 bases, with 13 bases sitting between them. CDR3 DNA: TGTGCCAGCAGCCCCGGACAGAAATATGGCTACACCTTC. Translation gives CASSPGQKYGYTF.

A note on this clonotype: Sequence at one end of the junction differs from germline and may be a read error. The chain combines TRBV7-9 with TRBJ2-5; 12 bases map to TRBD2. This CDR3 region has 14 residues. CDR1 SEHNR and CDR2 FQNEAQ come from the germline V gene (reference sequence). The CDR3 DNA reads TGTGCCAGCAGCCTAGCGGGAGGGGAAGAGACCCAGTACTTC. It is translated as CASSLAGGEETQYF.